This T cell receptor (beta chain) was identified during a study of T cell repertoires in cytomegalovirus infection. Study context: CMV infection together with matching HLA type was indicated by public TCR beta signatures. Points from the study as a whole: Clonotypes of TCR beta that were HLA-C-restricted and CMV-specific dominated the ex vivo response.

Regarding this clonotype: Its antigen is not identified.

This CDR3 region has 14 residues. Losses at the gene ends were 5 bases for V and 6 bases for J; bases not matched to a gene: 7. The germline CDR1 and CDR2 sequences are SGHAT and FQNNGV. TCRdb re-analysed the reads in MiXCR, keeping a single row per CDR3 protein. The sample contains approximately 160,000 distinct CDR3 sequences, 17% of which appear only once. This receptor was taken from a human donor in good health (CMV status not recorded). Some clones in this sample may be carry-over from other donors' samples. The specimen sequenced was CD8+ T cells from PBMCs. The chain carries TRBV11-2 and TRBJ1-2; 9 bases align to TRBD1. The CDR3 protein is CASSLRDRADGYTF. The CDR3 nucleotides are TGTGCCAGCAGCCTCCGGGACAGGGCGGATGGCTACACCTTC.